This T cell receptor (beta chain) stems from a study of blood T cell repertoires in COVID-19. Study-wide background: The origin of the acute and convalescent COVID-19 samples was the United States, Italy and Spain. Sample material is recorded as cDNA or gDNA derived from T cells, B-cell-depleted T cells, or PBMCs.

The V segment lost 6 bases and the J segment 9 bases; nucleotides outside the gene matches: 5. The CDR3 has 12 residues. Methods used by the authors: Cell counts per sample came from amplifying reference gene primers. Profiled with immunoSEQ multiplex PCR; TCRdb holds only in-frame clones, not every one. V, J and clone size are those of that table, while D and trimming were read from the DNA. The sample carries approximately 110,000 clones, approximately 92% recorded once. The chain recombines TRBV12-3 or TRBV12-4 with TRBJ1-2, with 9 bases matching TRBD1. What was sequenced was peripheral blood. The receptor's source is an elderly woman with acute or convalescent COVID-19. In nucleotides, the CDR3 is TGTGCCAGCAGGGGACAGGGTCTGCGCTACACCTTC. Residues: CASRGQGLRYTF.